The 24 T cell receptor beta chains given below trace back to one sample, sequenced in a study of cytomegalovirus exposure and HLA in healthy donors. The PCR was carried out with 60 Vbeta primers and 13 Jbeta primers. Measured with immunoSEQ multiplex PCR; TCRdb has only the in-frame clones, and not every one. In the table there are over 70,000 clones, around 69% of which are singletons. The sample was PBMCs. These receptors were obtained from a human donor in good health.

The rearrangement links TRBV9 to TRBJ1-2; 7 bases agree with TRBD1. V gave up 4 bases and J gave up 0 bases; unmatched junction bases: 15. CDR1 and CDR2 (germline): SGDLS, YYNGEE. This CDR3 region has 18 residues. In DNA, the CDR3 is TGTGCCAGCAGCCCCCGGGACAGAACAAGCATAGCTAACTATGGCTACACCTTC. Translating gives CASSPRDRTSIANYGYTF. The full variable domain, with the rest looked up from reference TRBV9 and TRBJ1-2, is DSGVTQTPKHLITATGQRVTLRCSPRSGDLSVYWYQQSLDQGLQFLIQYYNGEERAKGNILERFSAQQFPDLHSELNLSSLELGDSALYFCASSPRDRTSIANYGYTFGSGTRLTVV.

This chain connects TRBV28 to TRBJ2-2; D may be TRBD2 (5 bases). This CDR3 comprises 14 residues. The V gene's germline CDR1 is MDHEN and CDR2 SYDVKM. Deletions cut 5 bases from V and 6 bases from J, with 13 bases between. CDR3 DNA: TGTGCCAGCAGTCGGGGAGCACGTTCCGGGGAGCTGTTTTTT. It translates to CASSRGARSGELFF.

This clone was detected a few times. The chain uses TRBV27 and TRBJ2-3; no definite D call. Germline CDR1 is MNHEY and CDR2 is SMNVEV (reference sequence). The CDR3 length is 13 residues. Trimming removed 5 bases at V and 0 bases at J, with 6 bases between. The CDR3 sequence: CASSLSSTDTQYF. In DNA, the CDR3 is TGTGCCAGCAGTCTCTCTAGCACAGATACGCAGTATTTT.

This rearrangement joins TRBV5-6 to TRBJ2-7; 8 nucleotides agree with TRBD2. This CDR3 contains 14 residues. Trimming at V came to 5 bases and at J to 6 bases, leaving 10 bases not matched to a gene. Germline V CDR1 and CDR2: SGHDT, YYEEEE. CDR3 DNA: TGTGCCAGCAGGGGGGGAGCGGGAGAGAGCGAGCAGTACTTC. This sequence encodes CASRGGAGESEQYF.

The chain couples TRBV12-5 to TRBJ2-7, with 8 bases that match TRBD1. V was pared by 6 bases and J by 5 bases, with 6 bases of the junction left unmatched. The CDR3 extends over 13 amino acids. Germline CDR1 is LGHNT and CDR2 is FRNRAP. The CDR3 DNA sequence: TGTGCTAGTGGCCTCAGGGGGCCGGACGAGCAGTACTTC. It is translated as CASGLRGPDEQYF.

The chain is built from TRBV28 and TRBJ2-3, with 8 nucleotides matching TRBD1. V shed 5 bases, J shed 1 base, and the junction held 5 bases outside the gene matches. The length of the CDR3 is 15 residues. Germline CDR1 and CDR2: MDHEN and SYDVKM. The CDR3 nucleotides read TGTGCCAGCAGTCCGCCGACAGGGGGCACAGATACGCAGTATTTT. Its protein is CASSPPTGGTDTQYF.

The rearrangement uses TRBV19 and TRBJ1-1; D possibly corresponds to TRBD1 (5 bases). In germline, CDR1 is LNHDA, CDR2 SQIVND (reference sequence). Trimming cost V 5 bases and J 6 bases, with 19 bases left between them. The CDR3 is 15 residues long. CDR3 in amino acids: CASSSGGVGNSEAFF. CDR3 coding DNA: TGTGCCAGTAGTTCGGGGGGGGTTGGTAACTCTGAAGCTTTCTTT.

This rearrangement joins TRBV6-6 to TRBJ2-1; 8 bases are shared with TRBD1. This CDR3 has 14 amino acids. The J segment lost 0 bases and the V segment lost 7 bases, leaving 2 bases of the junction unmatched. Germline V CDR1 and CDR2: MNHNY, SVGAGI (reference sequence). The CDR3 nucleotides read TGTGCCAGCACCGGACAGGGCTCCTACAATGAGCAGTTCTTC. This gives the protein CASTGQGSYNEQFF.

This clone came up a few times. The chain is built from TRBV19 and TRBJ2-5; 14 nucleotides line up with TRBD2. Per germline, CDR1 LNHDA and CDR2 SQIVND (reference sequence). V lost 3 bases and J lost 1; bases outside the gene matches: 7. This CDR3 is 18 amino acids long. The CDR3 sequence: CASSIGLAGGGRQETQYF. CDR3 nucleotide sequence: TGTGCCAGTAGTATCGGACTAGCGGGAGGAGGACGCCAAGAGACCCAGTACTTC.

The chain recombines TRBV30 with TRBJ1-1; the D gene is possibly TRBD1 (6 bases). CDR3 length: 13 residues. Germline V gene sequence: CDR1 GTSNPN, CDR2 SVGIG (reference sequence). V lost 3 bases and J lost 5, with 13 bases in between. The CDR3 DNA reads TGTGCCTGGAGACAGGGCCTGAGAACTGAAGCTTTCTTT. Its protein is CAWRQGLRTEAFF.

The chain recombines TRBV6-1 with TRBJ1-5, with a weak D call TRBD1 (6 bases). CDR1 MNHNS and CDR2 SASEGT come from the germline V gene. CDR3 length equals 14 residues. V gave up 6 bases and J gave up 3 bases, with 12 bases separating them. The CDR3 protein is CASRGGEYNQPQHF. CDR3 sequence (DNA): TGTGCCAGCAGAGGGGGGGAATACAATCAGCCCCAGCATTTT.

CDR3 amino acids: CASAPTGDYEQYF. The CDR3 DNA sequence: TGTGCCAGCGCCCCGACCGGAGACTACGAGCAGTACTTC. This rearrangement joins TRBV6-1 to TRBJ2-7; unclear D gene. Per germline, CDR1 MNHNS and CDR2 SASEGT. The length of the CDR3 is 13 residues. V was clipped by 8 bases and J by 3 bases, with 14 bases between them.

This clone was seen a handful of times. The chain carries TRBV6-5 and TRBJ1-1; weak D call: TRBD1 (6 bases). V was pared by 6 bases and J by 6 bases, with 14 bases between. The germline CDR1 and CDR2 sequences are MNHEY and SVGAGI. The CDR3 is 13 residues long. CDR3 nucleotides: TGTGCCAGCAGACTACATACAGGGTCTGAAGCTTTCTTT. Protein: CASRLHTGSEAFF.

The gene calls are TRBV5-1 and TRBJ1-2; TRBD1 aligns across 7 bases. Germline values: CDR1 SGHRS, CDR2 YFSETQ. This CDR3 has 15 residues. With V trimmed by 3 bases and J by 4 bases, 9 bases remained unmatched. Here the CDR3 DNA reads TGCGCCAGCAGCTGGACCGGGACAGACTCCTATGGCTACACCTTC. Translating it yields CASSWTGTDSYGYTF.

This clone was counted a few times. The CDR3 sequence is CAIRSDRGTDTQYF. In nucleotides, the CDR3 is TGTGCCATCAGATCGGACAGGGGCACAGATACGCAGTATTTT. V is TRBV10-3 and J is TRBJ2-3, with 8 positions matching TRBD1. CDR3 length: 14 residues. Losses at the gene ends were 6 bases for V and 1 base for J; bases not matched to a gene: 3. From germline, CDR1 is ENHRY and CDR2 SYGVKD.

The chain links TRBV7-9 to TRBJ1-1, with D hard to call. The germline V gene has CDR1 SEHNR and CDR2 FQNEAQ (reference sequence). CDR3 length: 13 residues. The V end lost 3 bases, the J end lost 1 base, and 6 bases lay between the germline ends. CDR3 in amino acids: CASSFLANTEAFF. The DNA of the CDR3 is TGTGCCAGCAGCTTTTTGGCGAACACTGAAGCTTTCTTT.

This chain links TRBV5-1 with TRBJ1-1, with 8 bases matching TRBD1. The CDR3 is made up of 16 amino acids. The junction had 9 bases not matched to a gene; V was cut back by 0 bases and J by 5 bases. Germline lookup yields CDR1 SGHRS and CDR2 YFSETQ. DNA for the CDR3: TGCGCCAGCAGCTTGGGGGGACAGGTCCAGGGAACTGAAGCTTTCTTT. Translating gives CASSLGGQVQGTEAFF.

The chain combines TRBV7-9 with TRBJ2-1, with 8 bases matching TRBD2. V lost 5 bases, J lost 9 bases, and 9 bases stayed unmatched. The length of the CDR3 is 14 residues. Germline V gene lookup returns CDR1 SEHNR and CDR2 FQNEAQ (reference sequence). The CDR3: CASSGRTSLGEQFF. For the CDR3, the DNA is TGTGCCAGCAGCGGCCGGACTAGCTTGGGTGAGCAGTTCTTC.

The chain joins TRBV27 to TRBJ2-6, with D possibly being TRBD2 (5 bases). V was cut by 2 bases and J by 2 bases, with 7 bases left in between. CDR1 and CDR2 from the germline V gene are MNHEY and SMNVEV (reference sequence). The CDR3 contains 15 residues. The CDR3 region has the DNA TGTGCCAGCAGTTTACGAGGGCCTGGGGCCAACGTCCTGACTTTC. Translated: CASSLRGPGANVLTF.

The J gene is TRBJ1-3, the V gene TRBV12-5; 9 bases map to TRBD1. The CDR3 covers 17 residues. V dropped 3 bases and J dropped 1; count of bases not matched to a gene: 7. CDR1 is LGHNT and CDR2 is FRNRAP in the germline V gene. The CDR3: CASGFVGQGGSGNTIYF. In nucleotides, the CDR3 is TGTGCTAGTGGTTTCGTGGGACAGGGCGGGTCTGGAAACACCATATATTTT.

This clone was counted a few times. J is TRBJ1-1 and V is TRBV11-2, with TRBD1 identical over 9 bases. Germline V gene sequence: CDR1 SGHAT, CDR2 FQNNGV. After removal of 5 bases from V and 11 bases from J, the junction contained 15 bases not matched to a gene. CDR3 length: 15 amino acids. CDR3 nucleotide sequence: TGTGCCAGCAGCGACTTTAGGGGGACAGGGAGAGTCGCTTTCTTT. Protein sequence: CASSDFRGTGRVAFF.

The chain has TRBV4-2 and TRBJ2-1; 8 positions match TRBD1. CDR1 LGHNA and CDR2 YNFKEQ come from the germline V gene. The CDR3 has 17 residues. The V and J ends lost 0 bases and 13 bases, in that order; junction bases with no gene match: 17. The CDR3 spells CASSQDHNRYSTGGQFF. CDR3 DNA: TGTGCCAGCAGCCAAGATCATAACAGATACTCTACAGGGGGACAGTTCTTC.

CDR3 sequence reads: CASTYGGTGDGYTF. The DNA for the CDR3 is TGTGCCAGCACCTACGGGGGGACAGGGGATGGCTACACCTTC. The chain has TRBV6-5 and TRBJ1-2; TRBD1 agrees at 10 bases. There are 14 residues in the CDR3. Germline CDR1 MNHEY, CDR2 SVGAGI. Germline trimming cut 7 bases from V and 6 bases from J; bases unmatched to any gene: 8.

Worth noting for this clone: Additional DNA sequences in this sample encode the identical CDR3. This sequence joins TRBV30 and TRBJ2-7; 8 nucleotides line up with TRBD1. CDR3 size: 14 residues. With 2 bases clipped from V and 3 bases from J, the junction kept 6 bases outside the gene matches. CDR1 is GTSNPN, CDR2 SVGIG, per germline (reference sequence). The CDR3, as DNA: TGTGCCTGGAGTCGCGGACAGGGTAACTACGAGCAGTACTTC. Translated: CAWSRGQGNYEQYF.